This T cell receptor beta chain was sequenced in a study of response to subunit inactivated influenza vaccine. TCRdb fed the RT-PCR reads into MiXCR, producing one record per CDR3 protein. This sample has over 650,000 distinct CDR3 sequences, with approximately 17% found just once. Germline lookup yields CDR1 SGHRS and CDR2 YFSETQ. Trimming stripped 1 base from V and 0 bases from J, with 22 bases between. The CDR3 consists of 19 residues. On this clonotype itself: Its cognate antigen is unknown.

Study-level points and caveats: Authors suggested each seasonal flu vaccination may recruit only limited numbers of new T cells.

V usage is TRBV5-1 and J usage is TRBJ1-1, with D tentatively TRBD1 (5 bases). The sequence was collected from a man aged 50-60 years who received an inactivated influenza vaccine. The sequenced sample was PBMCs from blood, obtained roughly 5 days after vaccination. The CDR3 here is CASSLHKINQGRMNTEAFF. Written as DNA, the CDR3 is TGCGCCAGCAGCTTGCACAAGATTAACCAGGGACGGATGAACACTGAAGCTTTCTTT.